The present entry profiles one T cell receptor beta chain with its context. TCRdb keeps only in-frame clones here, not all; method: immunoSEQ multiplex PCR. This table has 260,000 or so clones, about nine tenths appearing once. The sample comes from a study of blood T cell repertoires in COVID-19. Looked up from germline, CDR1 is LNHNV and CDR2 is YYDKDF (reference sequence). The CDR3 contains 15 residues. The V end lost 0 bases, the J end lost 1 base, and 9 bases lay between the germline ends. Sequenced sample: PBMCs or T cells enriched from blood (not recorded which). V and J are TRBV15 and TRBJ1-1, with a tentative D call TRBD1 (5 bases). The sequence was obtained from a woman aged 30 to 39 with acute COVID-19. The DNA for the CDR3 is TGTGCCACCAGCAGAGATCCCGGGGGGAACACTGAAGCTTTCTTT. This codes for CATSRDPGGNTEAFF. The full variable domain, completed using reference TRBV15 and TRBJ1-1, is DAMVIQNPRYQVTQFGKPVTLSCSQTLNHNVMYWYQQKSSQAPKLLFHYYDKDFNNEADTPDNFQSRRPNTSFCFLDIRSPGLGDTAMYLCATSRDPGGNTEAFFGQGTRLTVV.